This T cell receptor (beta chain) was captured by sequencing in a study of blood T cell repertoires in COVID-19. Trimming cost V 2 bases and J 0 bases, with 8 bases left between them. The CDR3 loop spans 15 amino acids. Germline CDR1 SGHAT, CDR2 FQNNGV. Original handling: By means of reference gene primer amplification, nucleated cell counts were estimated. Here immunoSEQ multiplex PCR was the method, and the copy in TCRdb shows in-frame clones only, minus some. V, J and clone size are those of that table, while D and trimming were read from the DNA. In the table there are some 200,000 clones, 70% to 90% of which are singletons. A few counts support this clone.

This rearrangement joins TRBV11-2 to TRBJ2-1; D is unclear. This clonotype was sampled from a man aged 50 to 59 with COVID-19, enrolled during active disease. Sample: peripheral blood. The CDR3 DNA reads TGTGCCAGCAGCTTATTCTCGAGCTCCTACAATGAGCAGTTCTTC. It yields the protein CASSLFSSSYNEQFF.